This section outlines one T cell receptor beta chain sequence together with its context. The clone's antigen remains unknown. Base qualities are missing; no much larger clone stands one base away. The library was built by means of the immunoSEQ multiplex PCR assay. For the multiplex PCR, a mixture combining 60 forward primers for TCR Vbeta segments and 13 reverse primers for TCR Jbeta segments was used. The CDR3 region of rearranged TCR beta genes was amplified from genomic DNA with a multiplex PCR assay. Amplified TCR beta libraries were sequenced as 87-base-pair reads on the Illumina HiSeq System. Per the source publication's procedure: A later analysis tallied 80 million to 95 million unique TCR beta chains across the 550 to 850 repertoires, and approximately 12 million of those chains were shared by two or more donors. To remove PCR and sequencing errors, raw reads were error-corrected and collapsed into unique sequences using a nearest-neighbor algorithm that merged closely related sequences. To assign V, D and J gene segments, CDR3 sequences were aligned to IMGT reference sequences. For a sequence to be retained, a match of at least six nucleotides was required to both a V gene segment and a J gene segment. Rearrangements were classified as productive when the CDR3 lacked stop codons and remained in frame with V and J, and all other rearrangements were classified as non-productive. CDR3 was defined by IMGT convention, running from the second conserved V-encoded cysteine to the conserved J-encoded phenylalanine. The earlier analysis of about 570 of the donors excluded any sequence lacking an unambiguous match to a single V gene segment. An earlier analysis of a few hundred of the donors classified V segments as functional when productive rearrangements were above 56.7% and as segregating when the standard deviation between donors was above 5%. A statistical classification framework was developed to diagnose cytomegalovirus status using the catalog of TCR beta chain sequences. A later analysis assigned V and J genes by comparing TCR nucleotide sequences with IMGT/GENE-DB human TR gene sequences. Using the TCRdist pipeline, a later analysis assigned CDR3 sequences along with most-parsimonious VDJ recombination scenarios. In a later analysis, every TCR beta chain was defined by the combination of its CDR3 amino acid sequence and its V-gene family, and reads without a unique V-gene family were dropped. In a later analysis, fewer than 600 highly shared, low-generation-probability nucleotide sequences were removed to address suspected cross-contamination and a sequencing artifact. In a later analysis, a clonal expansion index was calculated for each public chain from normalized within-repertoire ranks of inferred template counts. Generation probabilities in a later analysis came from a VDJ recombination model fitted to out-of-frame rearrangements, and those results were checked against IGoR. A later analysis scored TCR-TCR, TCR-HLA and TCR-CMV co-occurrence with hypergeometric tests, applying a repertoire-size bias correction to TCR pairs. In a later analysis, false discovery rates were estimated by permuting HLA or CMV assignments 20 times. In a later analysis, co-occurring TCRs were grouped using DBSCAN, with TCRdist sequence similarity added in when clustering inside HLA-allele-positive subsets. Repertoires with fewer than 30,000 or more than 120,000 public chains were left out of co-occurrence clustering, as were roughly five repertoires with anomalous nucleotide sharing. This is the immuneACCESS table as TCRdb keeps it, with only in-frame sequences that have V and J called. A part of the clones is gone; compared with another copy, unresolved V genes explain less than half, and the rest is unexplained. From that table come the V and J calls and clone size; the DNA was used to work out D and trimming. The table for this sample lists about 140,000 clones; around 80% of them were counted only once. In total, the top ten clones hold about 4.7% of the sample.

This sample stems from a study of cytomegalovirus exposure and HLA in healthy donors (dated by TCRdb to 2016 to 2017). Some background on the complete study: An earlier analysis of roughly 500 of the donors reported approximately 300 Gb of sequence data and 117 million unique TCR beta sequences obtained from around 180 million T cells. High-throughput TCR immunosequencing, statistical association of individual TCRs with disease status, and machine learning were combined to predict cytomegalovirus infection status. Typing coverage varied by locus: roughly 620-630 donors for A, B, C, DRB1 and DQB1; around 560 for DQA1; approximately 610 for DPA1; approximately 470 for DPB1. Approximately 310 gigabases of sequencing data and approximately 85 million unique TCR sequences were included in an early release covering several hundred HLA-typed donors. HLA typing covered class I and class II loci at four-digit resolution. Among several hundred genotyped donors of the cohort, an average of approximately 200,000 unique TCR beta nucleotide sequences was sequenced per donor, of which about 19% were non-productive. The study profiled the T cell repertoires of 666 subjects by immunosequencing and related them to cytomegalovirus serostatus. Every discovery cohort repertoire had been produced on one sequencing platform. Rather than drawing on any new phenotypic data, the later analysis identified candidate immune exposures from TCR beta sequences and the way those sequences occurred across donors. The study aimed to test whether cataloging public T cell receptors could reveal signatures of past pathogen exposure. A later genetic analysis used genome-wide SNP genotypes for about 60% of the 666 donors, treating that subset as a discovery cohort. The genetic ancestry cluster associated with self-reported Caucasian donors included about 84% of the roughly 390 genotyped donors. In addition to the first cohort of several hundred subjects, a separate validation cohort of 120 different subjects was used. Alongside the repertoire data, information on donor age, sex, ethnicity and CMV serostatus was compiled. Roughly five DR-DQ haplotypes were treated as single units for association and clustering because of strong linkage in the cohort. In an earlier analysis of 587 of the donors, high-throughput TCR beta sequencing was used to judge whether each TCR beta V gene segment behaved as functional or pseudogenic. A later analysis re-examined previously published TCR beta repertoires from just over 650 donors and added high-resolution HLA genotyping to investigate patterns of TCR occurrence.

Results the study describes overall, beyond this receptor: The presence/absence analyses assumed that sequencing depth was roughly uniform across donors, and that assumption may not be true. A few of the identified cytomegalovirus-associated TCR beta chains were confirmed in vitro to be specific for cytomegalovirus antigens. Assigning TCR associations to individual alleles was difficult when HLA alleles, especially DR and DQ, strongly co-occurred. According to a later genetic analysis, donors in an Asian-associated ancestry cluster had fewer N-insertions in productive TCRs than the approximately 690-donor mean. Because counts were too low, seventeen rarely observed V segments, including chromosome 9 orphons, were left out of the earlier analysis of 587 of the donors. In a later analysis, several top co-occurrence clusters were reported to appear linked to parvovirus B19, influenza, CMV and Epstein-Barr virus. Most TCR sequences were observed very rarely across donors, whereas some public TCRs were present in many individuals. Compared with equally common non-associated chains, HLA-associated TCR beta chains in a later analysis were more clonally expanded and had lower generation probabilities. In this cohort, only TCR beta chains were sequenced, and detectable features were limited by the absence of alpha or paired-chain data. The classifier was reported to diagnose cytomegalovirus status with high specificity and sensitivity in both the original and validation cohorts. A cluster of highly shared sequence variants was judged likely to represent a technical artifact of the sequencing pipeline. Because HLA typing was missing for some donors at each locus, association tests included only the typed subset. Broadly in line with IMGT annotations, most TCR beta V segments showed up in productive rearrangements about 87% or about 30% of the time in an earlier analysis of several hundred of the donors. A further reported finding was that TCR beta sequences accurately predicted the HLA-A and HLA-B alleles for most subjects in the first cohort. In a later analysis, the rate of TCR association differed among HLA loci, with DRB1 alleles having the most associated TCRs and HLA-C alleles having the fewest. In a later analysis, 16,951 TCR beta sequences were associated with specific HLA alleles at a false discovery rate of 0.05. A later genetic analysis associated a missense DCLRE1C variant with V-gene and J-gene trimming of TCR beta chains, and an independent cohort replicated the association. CMV serostatus was the only immune exposure information available for the cohort. A total of 150 or so TCR beta chains were listed by the study as associated with cytomegalovirus. In a later analysis, most CMV-associated TCR beta chains were found to appear HLA-restricted, with HLA associations seemingly driven largely by CMV exposure. Linkage disequilibrium might explain the correlated functional status among segregating V segments, but an unknown experimental factor could not be ruled out. According to the authors, the approach could potentially be generalized to other disease states and immunological phenotypes.

The cohort consisted of approximately 670 healthy bone marrow donors. Cohort members were all nominally healthy when sampled, although unrecorded immune exposures were likely present. The donor was CMV seronegative and was included in the group of a few hundred seronegative cohort members. Each donor provided a peripheral blood sample, and peripheral blood mononuclear cells were used for TCR beta sequencing. Genomic DNA extraction from the blood cell samples was performed with the Qiagen DNeasy Blood Extraction Kit. Source material: PBMCs. The TCR originated in a male donor in good health and CMV-seronegative.

The base sequence is TGTGCCAGCAGCCCCTACAGCGGGTCAGGAAACACCATATATTTT. The translation is CASSPYSGSGNTIYF. The chain uses TRBV4-2 and TRBJ1-3, with no confident D gene call. V is shortened by 4 bases, J by 4 bases, and the region joining them spans 14 bases. Counted from cysteine to phenylalanine, this CDR3 has 15 amino acids. Only CDR3 DNA remains: 45 bases, in frame from the first base. CDR1 LGHNA and CDR2 YNFKEQ are derived from the germline V gene.